These 14 T cell receptor beta chains share one sample of origin, sequenced in a study of blood T cell repertoires in COVID-19. TCRdb's copy holds only in-frame clones and misses some; the assay was immunoSEQ multiplex PCR. The profile covers tens of thousands of clones, with 65% to 80% appearing a single time and about 11% taken by the ten largest. What was sequenced was peripheral blood. The receptors were gathered from a man aged 70-80 years with acute or convalescent COVID-19.

Only one count was recorded for this clone. The V and J genes are TRBV6-1 and TRBJ1-6; D not certain. The CDR3 sequence is 14 residues long. The V end was cut by 0 bases, the J end by 10 bases, with 10 bases between. Germline assignment: CDR1 MNHNS and CDR2 SASEGT. The CDR3 here is CASSEARRGSPLHF. DNA for the CDR3: TGTGCCAGCAGTGAAGCAAGGAGAGGGTCACCCCTCCACTTT.

This rearrangement joins TRBV10-3 to TRBJ2-5; 9 bases are a match to TRBD1. CDR3 length: 14 residues. Germline trimming cut 4 bases from V and 3 bases from J; bases unmatched to any gene: 3. CDR1 is ENHRY and CDR2 is SYGVKD in the germline V gene. Written as DNA, the CDR3 is TGTGCCATCAGTGCGAGACAGGGGGAAGAGACCCAGTACTTC. This encodes CAISARQGEETQYF.

The chain has TRBV19 and TRBJ1-2; the D gene is possibly TRBD1 (6 bases). Germline V CDR1 and CDR2: LNHDA, SQIVND (reference sequence). The CDR3 sequence is 13 residues long. Trimming cost V 7 bases and J 2 bases, with 11 bases left between them. This CDR3 reads CASTQTGNYGYTF. In nucleotides, the CDR3 is TGTGCCAGTACCCAGACAGGAAACTATGGCTACACCTTC.

The chain has TRBV29-1 and TRBJ1-2; 8 nucleotides agree with TRBD1. This CDR3 spans 12 amino acids. Germline CDR1 and CDR2: SQVTM and ANQGSEA. V lost 4 bases and J lost 3; bases outside the gene matches: 1. For the CDR3, the DNA is TGCAGCGTTGCGGACAGGGACTATGGCTACACCTTC. It is translated as CSVADRDYGYTF.

The chain links TRBV30 to TRBJ2-1, with D perhaps TRBD2 (7 bases). Trimming took 0 bases from V and 4 from J, leaving 16 bases between them. CDR3 size: 16 residues. Germline V gene lookup returns CDR1 GTSNPN and CDR2 SVGIG (reference sequence). The CDR3 loop is CAWSVAGASIYNEQFF. CDR3 nucleotide sequence: TGTGCCTGGAGTGTGGCGGGGGCCTCGATTTACAATGAGCAGTTCTTC.

This clone has only a few counts. The rearrangement joins TRBV6-1 to TRBJ1-5; D possibly corresponds to TRBD1 (5 bases). The V end lost 0 bases, the J end lost 5 bases, and 5 bases lay between the germline ends. The germline gives CDR1 MNHNS, CDR2 SASEGT. CDR3 size: 13 residues. CDR3 DNA: TGTGCCAGCAGTGAAGCGGGGCATCAGCCCCAGCATTTT. Residues: CASSEAGHQPQHF.

This CDR3 reads CASSLGDSNSPLHF. DNA for the CDR3: TGTGCCAGCAGCCTGGGGGACTCTAATTCACCCCTCCACTTT. The chain uses TRBV11-2 and TRBJ1-6; a possible D gene is TRBD1 (5 bases). V gave up 5 bases and J gave up 6 bases, with 11 bases separating them. The V gene's germline CDR1 is SGHAT and CDR2 FQNNGV. This CDR3 has 14 amino acids.

V and J are TRBV5-4 and TRBJ1-2; D gene uncertain. V lost 3 bases, J lost 5 bases, and 8 bases lay in between. Per the germline V gene, CDR1 is SGHNT and CDR2 is YYREEE (reference sequence). The CDR3 consists of 12 residues. CDR3 residues: CASSSGLYGYTF. The CDR3 DNA reads TGTGCCAGCAGCTCGGGGTTGTATGGCTACACCTTC. Filled out from reference TRBV5-4 and TRBJ1-2, the complete variable domain reads ETGVTQSPTHLIKTRGQQVTLRCSSQSGHNTVSWYQQALGQGPQFIFQYYREEENGRGNFPPRFSGLQFPNYSSELNVNALELDDSALYLCASSSGLYGYTFGSGTRLTVV.

V usage is TRBV4-2 and J usage is TRBJ2-1; D is possibly TRBD2 (6 bases). The V end was cut by 1 base, the J end by 3 bases, with 13 bases between. The CDR3 contains 16 residues. Germline V gives CDR1 LGHNA, CDR2 YNFKEQ. In nucleotides, the CDR3 is TGTGCCAGCAGCCAAGCGGCAGGGAGGAGCTACAATGAGCAGTTCTTC. This codes for CASSQAAGRSYNEQFF.

The chain is built from TRBV29-1 and TRBJ2-1; 7 bases map to TRBD2. The CDR3 loop spans 12 amino acids. J lost 7 bases, V lost 3 bases, and 3 bases had no gene match. CDR1 is SQVTM and CDR2 is ANQGSEA in the germline V gene. The CDR3 DNA reads as TGCAGCGTTGATCCCGGGGGGAATGAGCAGTTCTTC. It encodes CSVDPGGNEQFF.

The CDR3 DNA reads as TGTGCCAGCAGTTCAATAGCAGGGTGGATTGATGAAGCTTTCTTT. Its translation is CASSSIAGWIDEAFF. This chain joins TRBV27 and TRBJ1-1; maybe TRBD1 (5 bases). The CDR3 has 15 residues. Per the germline V gene, CDR1 is MNHEY and CDR2 is SMNVEV (reference sequence). With 4 bases removed from V and 7 bases from J, the gap between germline ends came to 19 bases.

The CDR3 DNA sequence: TGTGCCAGCAGCGTCCGGGACAGGGAGACAGATACGCAGTATTTT. Protein: CASSVRDRETDTQYF. The rearrangement links TRBV6-5 to TRBJ2-3; 9 bases align to TRBD1. CDR1 is MNHEY, CDR2 SVGAGI, per germline. V shed 6 bases, J shed 3 bases, and the junction held 7 bases outside the gene matches. This CDR3 is built from 15 residues.

The chain carries TRBV19 and TRBJ1-1; D not resolved. The length of the CDR3 is 14 residues. In germline, CDR1 is LNHDA, CDR2 SQIVND (reference sequence). The V gene lost 7 bases and the J gene lost 4 bases, with 16 bases spanning the gap. The CDR3 bases are TGTGCCAGTAACCCTGACGGTCGGGGCACTGAAGCTTTCTTT. Protein: CASNPDGRGTEAFF.

The V gene is TRBV18, the J gene TRBJ1-5, with 8 positions matching TRBD1. Germline trimming cut 6 bases from V and 7 bases from J; bases unmatched to any gene: 5. Germline CDR1 reads KGHSH; CDR2 reads LQKENI. This CDR3 is built from 13 residues. DNA of the CDR3: TGTGCCAGCTCCTGGACAGGGCAGCAGCCCCAGCATTTT. Its translation: CASSWTGQQPQHF.